A selection of T cell receptor beta chains follows, all from one sample in a study of human thymus T cells. Generated by immunoSEQ multiplex PCR, the TCRdb table keeps only in-frame clones and is missing some. The sample shows about 78,000 clones, approximately 97% of them seen only once. Sequenced: thymus tissue. These receptor sequences come from a boy in the first two years of life with a congenital heart defect but otherwise immunologically healthy. Both conserved end residues are part of each CDR3. Each record gives: V gene, J gene, clone size, D gene, CDR3 protein, CDR3 DNA. D genes are given only for firm matches. Size tells how often a clone was seen (once, few, many) or the class of an expanded clone, and some rows leave it out.

v_call: TRBV27; j_call: TRBJ2-7; clone_size: -; d_call: -; cdr3_aa: CASSPLTTTSPYEQYF; cdr3_nt: TGTGCCAGCAGTCCTCTCACCACGACTAGTCCCTACGAGCAGTACTTC
v_call: TRBV7-2; j_call: TRBJ2-5; clone_size: -; d_call: TRBD1; cdr3_aa: CASSLKRRDRVETQYF; cdr3_nt: TGTGCCAGCAGCCTCAAGCGACGGGACAGGGTAGAGACCCAGTACTTC
v_call: TRBV11-3; j_call: TRBJ2-5; clone_size: -; d_call: -; cdr3_aa: CASSLDRNQETQYF; cdr3_nt: TGTGCCAGCAGCTTAGACAGGAACCAAGAGACCCAGTACTTC
v_call: TRBV11-2; j_call: TRBJ2-7; clone_size: -; d_call: TRBD2; cdr3_aa: CASSLGPDMRLAGYYEQYF; cdr3_nt: TGTGCCAGCAGCTTAGGTCCAGATATGCGACTAGCGGGGTACTACGAGCAGTACTTC
v_call: TRBV28; j_call: TRBJ2-7; clone_size: -; d_call: TRBD2; cdr3_aa: CASSFLPPPAGVHYEQYF; cdr3_nt: TGTGCCAGCAGTTTTCTTCCCCCCCCAGCGGGGGTTCACTACGAGCAGTACTTC
v_call: TRBV10-3; j_call: TRBJ1-5; clone_size: -; d_call: -; cdr3_aa: CAIRDSPQGPQHF; cdr3_nt: TGTGCCATCAGGGACAGTCCTCAGGGGCCCCAGCATTTT
v_call: TRBV18; j_call: TRBJ1-1; clone_size: few; d_call: -; cdr3_aa: CASSPPDSEAFF; cdr3_nt: TGTGCCAGCTCACCCCCCGACAGTGAAGCTTTCTTT
v_call: TRBV4-1; j_call: TRBJ2-1; clone_size: once; d_call: TRBD2; cdr3_aa: CASSQDKPAGGFYNEQFF; cdr3_nt: TGCGCCAGCAGCCAAGATAAGCCAGCGGGAGGCTTCTACAATGAGCAGTTCTTC
v_call: TRBV28; j_call: TRBJ1-5; clone_size: once; d_call: -; cdr3_aa: CASRPPSRNLNQPQHF; cdr3_nt: TGTGCCAGCAGGCCCCCCTCACGCAACCTCAATCAGCCCCAGCATTTT
v_call: TRBV7-6; j_call: TRBJ2-5; clone_size: -; d_call: -; cdr3_aa: CASSLGVGGLQETQYF; cdr3_nt: TGTGCCAGCAGCTTAGGTGTAGGAGGCCTACAAGAGACCCAGTACTTC
v_call: TRBV25-1; j_call: TRBJ1-2; clone_size: -; d_call: TRBD1; cdr3_aa: CASSFYRGGYGYTF; cdr3_nt: TGTGCCAGCAGTTTTTACAGGGGGGGCTATGGCTACACCTTC
v_call: TRBV28; j_call: TRBJ2-5; clone_size: -; d_call: -; cdr3_aa: CASSLGARVGGKVTQYF; cdr3_nt: TGTGCCAGCAGTTTAGGGGCCCGGGTTGGCGGGAAAGTGACCCAGTACTTC
v_call: TRBV7-6; j_call: TRBJ2-7; clone_size: -; d_call: -; cdr3_aa: CASSLAQTPRKSYEQYF; cdr3_nt: TGTGCCAGCAGCTTAGCTCAGACTCCCAGAAAATCCTACGAGCAGTACTTC
v_call: TRBV27; j_call: TRBJ1-1; clone_size: -; d_call: -; cdr3_aa: CASRTARGHYGTEAFF; cdr3_nt: TGTGCCAGTAGGACAGCTCGAGGGCATTACGGGACTGAAGCTTTCTTT
v_call: TRBV5-6; j_call: TRBJ2-4; clone_size: once; d_call: -; cdr3_aa: CASSLMGPLAKNIQYF; cdr3_nt: TGTGCCAGCAGCTTGATGGGTCCACTAGCCAAAAACATTCAGTACTTC
v_call: TRBV11-3; j_call: TRBJ1-1; clone_size: -; d_call: -; cdr3_aa: CASSFHRSPGAEAFF; cdr3_nt: TGTGCCAGCAGCTTTCACAGGAGTCCGGGCGCTGAAGCTTTCTTT